The subject of this entry is one T cell receptor beta chain. The data were obtained in a study of blood T cell repertoires in COVID-19. Turning to the study itself: From the United States, Italy and Spain came samples of acute and convalescent COVID-19.

Per germline, CDR1 SEHNR and CDR2 FQNEAQ (reference sequence). CDR3 length: 14 amino acids. V was clipped by 5 bases and J by 5 bases, with 12 bases between them. As processed by the authors: Reference gene primer amplification gave nucleated cell count estimates. Here immunoSEQ multiplex PCR was the method, and the copy in TCRdb shows in-frame clones only, minus some. V and J calls and clone size come straight from that table; D and trimming were deduced from the DNA. Of roughly 400,000 clones in the sample, around 92% were seen once. This TCR was recovered from a woman aged 25 to 39 who had recovered from COVID-19. Sequencing was carried out using PBMCs or T cells enriched from blood (not recorded which). J is TRBJ1-4 and V is TRBV7-9; no definite D call. The CDR3 DNA reads as TGTGCCAGCAGCGCGCCGGGAGCAAATGAAAAACTGTTTTTT. Amino acids: CASSAPGANEKLFF.